The 9 T cell receptor beta chains in this list originate from one sample, sequenced in a study of cytomegalovirus exposure and HLA in healthy donors. Researchers ran the PCR with 60 Vbeta and 13 Jbeta primers. Sequencing was performed with immunoSEQ multiplex PCR; in TCRdb, only in-frame clones are kept and a portion is missing. The sample includes fewer than 350,000 clones, 80% to 90% of them seen just once. Sequencing input: PBMCs. Receptors originate from a woman between 18 and 29 years old in good health and CMV-seronegative.

J is TRBJ1-4 and V is TRBV2, with D perhaps matching TRBD1 (5 bases). The CDR3 covers 17 residues. Between the trimmed V and J ends, which lost 9 bases and 6 bases, there was a span of 26 bases. Germline loops: CDR1 SNHLY, CDR2 FYNNEI. CDR3 nucleotides: TGTGCCAGTGCCAGGGAGGGGTTACGGGGATTCTATGAAAAACTGTTTTTT. Translated, it gives CASAREGLRGFYEKLFF. The entire variable domain, with the rest obtained from reference TRBV2 and TRBJ1-4, is as follows: EPEVTQTPSHQVTQMGQEVILRCVPISNHLYFYWYRQILGQKVEFLVSFYNNEISEKSEIFDDQFSVERPDGSNFTLKIRSTKLEDSAMYFCASAREGLRGFYEKLFFGSGTQLSVL.

The chain recombines TRBV7-9 with TRBJ1-2, with D possibly being TRBD1 (5 bases). Trimming removed 5 bases at V and 8 bases at J, with 18 bases between. The CDR3 contains 14 residues. CDR1 is SEHNR and CDR2 is FQNEAQ in the germline V gene (reference sequence). The CDR3, as DNA: TGTGCCAGCAGCCGCCAGGGCAGCACCGGGGGCTACACCTTC. It encodes CASSRQGSTGGYTF. Drawing the rest from reference TRBV7-9 and TRBJ1-2, the complete variable domain is DTGVSQNPRHKITKRGQNVTFRCDPISEHNRLYWYRQTLGQGPEFLTYFQNEAQLEKSRLLSDRFSAERPKGSFSTLEIQRTEQGDSAMYLCASSRQGSTGGYTFGSGTRLTVV.

The chain couples TRBV13 to TRBJ2-2, with TRBD1 matching 12 bases. V gave up 5 bases and J gave up 6 bases; unmatched junction bases: 7. This CDR3 comprises 16 residues. Germline lookup yields CDR1 PRHDT and CDR2 FYEKMQ (reference sequence). This chain's CDR3 is CASSTGTGGIAGELFF. Here the CDR3 DNA reads TGTGCCAGCAGCACAGGGACAGGGGGCATCGCCGGGGAGCTGTTTTTT.

This clone has just one count. The chain uses TRBV6-5 and TRBJ1-2; 10 positions agree with TRBD1. The CDR3 runs 13 residues. CDR1 MNHEY and CDR2 SVGAGI come from the germline V gene. V gave up 7 bases and J gave up 7 bases; unmatched junction bases: 6. The CDR3 loop reads CASTNGQGGGYTF. The CDR3 DNA follows: TGTGCCAGCACCAACGGACAGGGGGGTGGCTACACCTTC.

The chain carries TRBV5-8 and TRBJ2-5, with D uncertain. The germline V and J ends were trimmed by 7 bases and 4 bases, with 8 bases remaining between them. Germline V CDR1 and CDR2: SGHTS, YDEGEE. The length of the CDR3 is 11 residues. Here the CDR3 DNA reads TGTGCCAGCGGCCTTTCAGAGACCCAGTACTTC. As protein: CASGLSETQYF.

V gene TRBV30 combines with J gene TRBJ2-4; perhaps TRBD2 as D (7 bases). Germline lookup yields CDR1 GTSNPN and CDR2 SVGIG (reference sequence). The CDR3 totals 14 residues. Trimming cost V 1 base and J 6 bases, with 13 bases left between them. In DNA, the CDR3 is TGTGCCTGGAGTGAAACAGGGAGGGGAAACATTCAGTACTTC. This translates into CAWSETGRGNIQYF.

The gene calls are TRBV4-1 and TRBJ2-5; D is unclear. The CDR3 is made up of 14 amino acids. CDR1 is MGHRA and CDR2 is YSYEKL in the germline V gene. Between the trimmed V and J ends, which lost 3 bases and 4 bases, there was a span of 12 bases. For the CDR3, the DNA is TGCGCCAGCAGCCAGGAGATTGGCGGAGAGACCCAGTACTTC. Protein product: CASSQEIGGETQYF.

The V gene is TRBV15, the J gene TRBJ2-5, with a possible D match to TRBD1 (6 bases). Per germline, CDR1 LNHNV and CDR2 YYDKDF (reference sequence). There are 17 residues in the CDR3. V lost 0 bases, J lost 2 bases, and 16 bases lay in between. The CDR3 DNA sequence: TGTGCCACCAGCAGAGATCTGCCTACAGGGAGTCAAGAGACCCAGTACTTC. Translated, it gives CATSRDLPTGSQETQYF.

The V gene is TRBV6-5, the J gene TRBJ2-7; 7 bases are shared with TRBD1. The CDR3 sequence is 16 residues long. The ends lost 0 bases at V and 0 bases at J; junction bases unmatched: 5. Germline V lookup: CDR1 MNHEY, CDR2 SVGAGI. CDR3 sequence reads: CASSYSPGQTSYEQYF. In nucleotides, the CDR3 is TGTGCCAGCAGTTACTCCCCGGGACAGACCTCCTACGAGCAGTACTTC.